These 18 T cell receptor beta chains originate from one sample sequenced in a study of cytomegalovirus exposure and HLA in healthy donors. It was with 60 Vbeta and 13 Jbeta primers that the PCR ran. TCRdb's table, derived via immunoSEQ multiplex PCR, lists solely in-frame clones and lacks some. The table shows 160,000 or so clones, with roughly 70% occurring only once. The sequenced material came from PBMCs. All receptors derive from a woman younger than 45 in good health and CMV-seronegative.

The chain is built from TRBV4-2 and TRBJ1-6; 7 positions agree with TRBD1. V trimming: 2 bases; J trimming: 5 bases; junction bases outside the gene matches: 6. The CDR3 loop spans 16 amino acids. Germline V CDR1 and CDR2: LGHNA, YNFKEQ. The DNA of the CDR3 is TGTGCCAGCAGCCAACCCCCGGGACAGAATAATTCACCCCTCCACTTT. Translation: CASSQPPGQNNSPLHF.

The V gene is TRBV4-1, the J gene TRBJ1-2; 9 bases line up with TRBD1. This CDR3 has 16 amino acids. V shed 5 bases and J 7 bases; nucleotides not matched to a gene: 14. Germline values: CDR1 MGHRA, CDR2 YSYEKL. The CDR3: CASSSQTGGFGRGYTF. The CDR3 DNA sequence: TGCGCCAGCAGCTCCCAGACAGGGGGATTCGGTCGTGGCTACACCTTC.

This clone was recorded a few times. This rearrangement joins TRBV5-5 to TRBJ2-7; unclear D gene. This CDR3 is built from 11 residues. CDR1 is SGHKS, CDR2 YYEKEE, per germline (reference sequence). V shed 3 bases and J shed 2 bases, with 3 bases lying between them. The CDR3 nucleotides read TGTGCCAGCAGCTATACCTACGAGCAGTACTTC. This encodes CASSYTYEQYF.

The chain carries TRBV4-2 and TRBJ2-7, with D possibly TRBD1 on 5 matching bases. This CDR3 region has 14 residues. From germline, CDR1 is LGHNA and CDR2 YNFKEQ. V was clipped by 5 bases and J by 6 bases, with 17 bases between them. The CDR3 region is CASSGNKGRAEQYF. CDR3 coding DNA: TGTGCCAGCAGCGGAAACAAGGGCAGGGCCGAGCAGTACTTC.

For this clone: A junction end diverges from the germline sequence, so it may reflect a read error. The chain carries TRBV19 and TRBJ1-2; no clear D. Germline V gene sequence: CDR1 LNHDA, CDR2 SQIVND (reference sequence). This CDR3 is 15 amino acids long. CDR3 in amino acids: CASSRIEEKIYGYTF. DNA of the CDR3: TGTGCCAGCAGTAGGATTGAGGAGAAAATATATGGCTACACCTTC.

The chain is built from TRBV5-1 and TRBJ2-6, with 7 nucleotides matching TRBD2. This CDR3 has 18 amino acids. CDR1 and CDR2 from the germline V gene are SGHRS and YFSETQ. Losses at the gene ends were 0 bases for V and 0 bases for J; bases not matched to a gene: 6. The CDR3 region has the DNA TGCGCCAGCAGCTTGGGGGGGACTACCTCCTCTGGGGCCAACGTCCTGACTTTC. The encoded protein is CASSLGGTTSSGANVLTF.

The rearrangement links TRBV27 to TRBJ1-5; 9 nucleotides agree with TRBD1. J lost 3 bases, V lost 3 bases, and 6 bases had no gene match. The CDR3 contains 16 residues. Germline V gives CDR1 MNHEY, CDR2 SMNVEV (reference sequence). CDR3 sequence reads: CASSLGQGGNNQPQHF. The CDR3 nucleotides are TGTGCCAGCAGTTTGGGACAGGGAGGGAACAATCAGCCCCAGCATTTT.

This clone has just a few counts. The gene calls are TRBV7-9 and TRBJ2-5, with 8 bases matching TRBD2. The CDR3 is 13 amino acids. CDR1 is SEHNR and CDR2 is FQNEAQ in the germline V gene (reference sequence). V was pared by 3 bases and J by 5 bases, with 2 bases of the junction left unmatched. The CDR3 loop is CASSFSGGETQYF. The CDR3, as DNA: TGTGCCAGCAGCTTCTCGGGAGGGGAGACCCAGTACTTC. The full variable domain, rest sourced from reference TRBV7-9 and TRBJ2-5, is DTGVSQNPRHKITKRGQNVTFRCDPISEHNRLYWYRQTLGQGPEFLTYFQNEAQLEKSRLLSDRFSAERPKGSFSTLEIQRTEQGDSAMYLCASSFSGGETQYFGPGTRLLVL.

CDR3 sequence (DNA): TGTGCCAGCAGTCATATTAGCTCCTACAATGAGCAGTTCTTC. It is translated as CASSHISSYNEQFF. V and J are TRBV28 and TRBJ2-1, with D unclear. The CDR3 covers 14 residues. Germline V gene data show CDR1 as MDHEN and CDR2 as SYDVKM. Trimming shortened V by 5 bases and J by 0 bases, and 8 bases separated the two germline ends.

The chain employs TRBV30 and TRBJ2-2; 8 bases line up with TRBD2. The CDR3 is 18 residues long. Germline V gene lookup returns CDR1 GTSNPN and CDR2 SVGIG (reference sequence). Unmatched junction bases numbered 17, after V lost 3 bases and J lost 5 bases. CDR3 nucleotide sequence: TGTGCCTGGAGGGACCTAGCGGGCCCCGCGGGGGGAACCGGGGAGCTGTTTTTT. Translating it yields CAWRDLAGPAGGTGELFF.

To note about this clone: The same CDR3 arises from other DNA sequences in this sample as well. This chain joins TRBV6-5 and TRBJ2-7; tentative D call: TRBD1 (5 bases). The CDR3 has 13 amino acids. The germline V and J ends were trimmed by 2 bases and 1 base, with 6 bases remaining between them. Germline CDR1 and CDR2: MNHEY and SVGAGI. Here the CDR3 reads CASSYGASYEQYF. The CDR3 nucleotides read TGTGCCAGCAGTTACGGGGCTTCCTACGAGCAGTACTTC.

V is TRBV18 and J is TRBJ1-4, with a possible D match to TRBD1 (6 bases). V was trimmed by 4 bases and J by 3 bases, leaving 12 bases between them. Germline CDR1 and CDR2: KGHSH and LQKENI. The CDR3 runs 15 residues. Here the CDR3 DNA reads TGTGCCAGCTCACTCGAAGGACAGTCTAATGAAAAACTGTTTTTT. It encodes CASSLEGQSNEKLFF.

V is TRBV29-1 and J is TRBJ2-5; 12 bases are a match to TRBD2. The CDR3 has 15 amino acids. J was trimmed by 5 bases and V by 2 bases; bases with no gene match: 6. Germline V gene sequence: CDR1 SQVTM, CDR2 ANQGSEA. The CDR3 reads CSVERLAGAGETQYF. For the CDR3, the DNA is TGCAGCGTTGAACGACTAGCGGGGGCGGGGGAGACCCAGTACTTC. The full variable domain, rest sourced from reference TRBV29-1 and TRBJ2-5, is SAVISQKPSRDICQRGTSLTIQCQVDSQVTMMFWYRQQPGQSLTLIATANQGSEATYESGFVIDKFPISRPNLTFSTLTVSNMSPEDSSIYLCSVERLAGAGETQYFGPGTRLLVL.

This clone was seen a handful of times. The V gene is TRBV28, the J gene TRBJ2-2; 7 nucleotides match TRBD2. Germline V gene data show CDR1 as MDHEN and CDR2 as SYDVKM. V shed 6 bases, J shed 4 bases, and the junction held 17 bases outside the gene matches. The CDR3 consists of 18 residues. The CDR3 DNA reads TGTGCCAGCAGCCCGGGACTACCCTTCACCCCGAGCACCGGGGAGCTGTTTTTT. Translating it yields CASSPGLPFTPSTGELFF.

This rearrangement joins TRBV27 to TRBJ2-5; TRBD1 aligns across 7 bases. The V gene end was trimmed by 4 bases and the J gene end by 4 bases; junction bases not matched to a gene: 3. Germline loops: CDR1 MNHEY, CDR2 SMNVEV (reference sequence). The CDR3 runs to 13 residues. The CDR3 sequence: CASSWAGGETQYF. The CDR3 DNA is TGTGCCAGCAGTTGGGCAGGGGGAGAGACCCAGTACTTC.

V and J are TRBV5-6 and TRBJ2-5, with a weak D call TRBD2 (6 bases). This CDR3 has 17 amino acids. Deletions cut 0 bases from V and 2 bases from J, with 17 bases between. Germline V gene data show CDR1 as SGHDT and CDR2 as YYEEEE. The CDR3 coding sequence is TGTGCCAGCAGCTTGGAAATACTAGCATTGAGGCAAGAGACCCAGTACTTC. Translating it yields CASSLEILALRQETQYF.

This clone was counted a few times. A junction end diverges from the germline sequence, so it may reflect a read error. The V gene is TRBV4-1, the J gene TRBJ1-1; D remains ambiguous. Germline V gene lookup returns CDR1 MGHRA and CDR2 YSYEKL. The CDR3 is 15 residues long. CDR3 protein: CASNQRTVMNTEAFF. CDR3 nucleotides: TGCGCCAGCAACCAAAGAACAGTCATGAACACTGAAGCTTTCTTT.

This chain connects TRBV7-9 to TRBJ2-1; weak D call: TRBD2 (5 bases). The V end was cut by 0 bases, the J end by 5 bases, with 8 bases between. The CDR3 is 14 amino acids. CDR1 SEHNR and CDR2 FQNEAQ come from the germline V gene (reference sequence). CDR3 loop: CASSLAGANNEQFF. The CDR3 DNA follows: TGTGCCAGCAGCTTAGCGGGAGCGAACAATGAGCAGTTCTTC.